This paragraph reports one TCR beta chain. Antigen unknown. The data are from a study of T cell responses to AZD1222 COVID-19 vaccine. Study-wide results and caveats: At baseline, seropositivity was found in only a handful of AZD1222 recipients. Possibly, clonal diversity was underestimated; donors were largely white British and included more females.

V dropped 0 bases and J dropped 7 bases, with 9 bases sitting between them. Germline CDR1 is MNHNS and CDR2 is SASEGT. There are 13 residues in the CDR3. TCRdb keeps only in-frame clones here, not all; method: immunoSEQ multiplex PCR. Among roughly 69,000 clones listed, over 70% were seen once. The source of this sequence is an adult who received the AZD1222 COVID-19 vaccine. The chain combines TRBV6-1 with TRBJ1-2; D is uncertain. The sequenced sample was peripheral blood, obtained 28 days after the second AZD1222 dose. The CDR3 protein is CASSEARSAGYTF. The CDR3 DNA follows: TGTGCCAGCAGTGAAGCCAGATCCGCTGGCTACACCTTC.